The 20 T cell receptor beta chains below come from one sample, sequenced in a study of blood T cell repertoires in COVID-19. Sequencing used immunoSEQ multiplex PCR; TCRdb keeps in-frame clones, though not all of them. The table has about 170,000 clones, over 75% seen once. Sequences were obtained from PBMCs or T cells enriched from blood (not recorded which). The source of these receptors is a woman aged 18-29 years who had recovered from COVID-19.

The rearrangement joins TRBV3-1 (or the pseudogene TRBV3-2) to TRBJ2-7; the match to TRBD1 covers 9 bases. The CDR3 totals 13 residues. From germline, CDR1 is LGHDT and CDR2 YNNKEL (reference sequence). With V trimmed by 4 bases and J by 8 bases, 6 bases remained unmatched. The CDR3 sequence: CASSPGQGFKQYF. CDR3 coding DNA: TGTGCCAGCAGCCCGGGACAGGGTTTTAAGCAGTACTTC.

The CDR3 DNA sequence: TGTGCCAGCAGTTACCCGAACATCCGGGGTGACCAGCCCCAGCATTTT. Its translation: CASSYPNIRGDQPQHF. The chain carries TRBV6-2 or TRBV6-3 and TRBJ1-5; D unresolved. Per the germline V gene, CDR1 is MNHEY and CDR2 is SVGEGT. V lost 2 bases, J lost 7 bases, and 18 bases lay in between. This CDR3 spans 16 amino acids.

The J gene is TRBJ1-1, the V gene TRBV18; TRBD1 matches 11 bases. Germline V lookup: CDR1 KGHSH, CDR2 LQKENI. The length of the CDR3 is 15 residues. The V and J ends lost 5 bases and 1 base, in that order; junction bases with no gene match: 3. The DNA for the CDR3 is TGTGCCAGCTCAACGGACAGGGGGCAGAACACTGAAGCTTTCTTT. The encoded protein is CASSTDRGQNTEAFF.

The CDR3 is CASSLAGTRGYEQYF. CDR3 DNA sequence: TGTGCCAGCAGCTTAGCCGGGACTAGGGGTTACGAGCAGTACTTC. The chain joins TRBV7-8 to TRBJ2-7; 8 bases fit TRBD2. The CDR3 runs 15 residues. The germline gives CDR1 SGHVS, CDR2 FQNEAQ. V gave up 0 bases and J gave up 4 bases; unmatched junction bases: 5.

V is TRBV25-1 and J is TRBJ2-5; tentative D call: TRBD2 (5 bases). Per the germline V gene, CDR1 is MGHDK and CDR2 is SYGVNS. Trimming took off 2 bases at V and 5 bases at J, with 12 bases between the two ends. The CDR3 runs to 14 residues. CDR3 nucleotides: TGTGCCAGCAGTGAAGGGCCCGGGGTGGAGACCCAGTACTTC. It specifies CASSEGPGVETQYF.

The rearrangement joins TRBV7-2 to TRBJ2-7; no definite D call. The CDR3 consists of 13 residues. Germline V gives CDR1 SGHTA, CDR2 FQGNSA. Trimming left V 2 bases short and J 1 base short, with 6 bases between. The CDR3: CASSLSTSYEQYF. In DNA form, the CDR3 reads TGTGCCAGCAGCTTATCTACTTCCTACGAGCAGTACTTC.

This chain joins TRBV19 and TRBJ2-1; D possibly corresponds to TRBD1 (5 bases). CDR1 LNHDA and CDR2 SQIVND come from the germline V gene (reference sequence). Trimming pared 5 bases from V and 3 bases from J, leaving 14 bases between. The CDR3 is made up of 15 amino acids. CDR3 amino acids: CASSLSDTFYNEQFF. The DNA of the CDR3 is TGTGCCAGTAGTTTGTCGGACACTTTCTACAATGAGCAGTTCTTC.

The rearrangement joins TRBV5-6 to TRBJ2-7, with 7 bases fitting TRBD1. V was clipped by 2 bases and J by 4 bases; unmatched bases: 6. Per the germline V gene, CDR1 is SGHDT and CDR2 is YYEEEE. CDR3 length equals 14 residues. As DNA, the CDR3 is TGTGCCAGCAGCTTCGGGGACAGCGTATACGAGCAGTACTTC. This encodes CASSFGDSVYEQYF.

V gene TRBV28 combines with J gene TRBJ1-1; 8 nucleotides match TRBD1. The V and J ends lost 4 bases and 4 bases, in that order; junction bases with no gene match: 5. The CDR3 is made up of 14 amino acids. Germline CDR1 is MDHEN and CDR2 is SYDVKM. CDR3: CASSSTTGGTEAFF. Here the CDR3 DNA reads TGTGCCAGCAGTTCCACCACAGGGGGCACTGAAGCTTTCTTT.

The chain has TRBV11-2 and TRBJ2-1, with D possibly being TRBD2 (6 bases). Germline V gene data show CDR1 as SGHAT and CDR2 as FQNNGV. The CDR3 runs 15 residues. The V end was cut by 5 bases, the J end by 9 bases, with 20 bases between. This CDR3 reads CASSVSSGSYSEQFF. In DNA form, the CDR3 reads TGTGCCAGCAGCGTTTCGTCCGGGAGCTATAGTGAGCAGTTCTTC.

The V call is TRBV5-6, the J call TRBJ2-7, with 7 bases lining up with TRBD2. Germline V gives CDR1 SGHDT, CDR2 YYEEEE. The CDR3 loop spans 16 amino acids. J gave up 0 bases and V 2 bases, and 8 bases lay outside the gene matches. CDR3: CASSFLGASGSYEQYF. DNA of the CDR3: TGTGCCAGCAGCTTTCTCGGGGCTAGCGGCTCCTACGAGCAGTACTTC.

This chain links TRBV19 with TRBJ2-1, with TRBD2 matching 12 bases. The CDR3 runs to 20 residues. The junction had 20 bases not matched to a gene; V was cut back by 4 bases and J by 7 bases. Germline values: CDR1 LNHDA, CDR2 SQIVND (reference sequence). The CDR3 is CASSTRQGRRLAGDENEQFF. DNA for the CDR3: TGTGCCAGTAGTACGAGACAGGGTAGGAGACTAGCGGGGGACGAAAATGAGCAGTTCTTC. Together with reference TRBV19 and TRBJ2-1, the CDR3 gives the full variable domain: DGGITQSPKYLFRKEGQNVTLSCEQNLNHDAMYWYRQDPGQGLRLIYYSQIVNDFQKGDIAEGYSVSREKKESFPLTVTSAQKNPTAFYLCASSTRQGRRLAGDENEQFFGPGTRLTVL.

This chain joins TRBV10-3 and TRBJ1-1; no clear D gene. The V end lost 2 bases, the J end lost 3 bases, and 7 bases lay between the germline ends. The CDR3 contains 13 residues. Per germline, CDR1 ENHRY and CDR2 SYGVKD. The chain's CDR3 is CAISEGQDTEAFF. Here the CDR3 DNA reads TGTGCCATCAGTGAGGGGCAGGACACTGAAGCTTTCTTT.

The chain joins TRBV12-5 to TRBJ2-3; a possible D gene is TRBD2 (6 bases). This CDR3 is 20 amino acids long. Trimming took 5 bases from V and 2 from J, leaving 29 bases between them. Germline V gene lookup returns CDR1 LGHNT and CDR2 FRNRAP. CDR3 in amino acids: CASGRLVGGGFRDLTDTQYF. CDR3 nucleotides: TGTGCTAGTGGTCGGTTAGTGGGGGGAGGTTTCCGCGACCTCACAGATACGCAGTATTTT.

This sequence joins TRBV7-9 and TRBJ2-3, with 7 bases fitting TRBD1. CDR3 length equals 15 residues. The junction had 3 bases not matched to a gene; V was cut back by 3 bases and J by 0 bases. Germline lookup yields CDR1 SEHNR and CDR2 FQNEAQ (reference sequence). The CDR3 region is CASSLRGPSTDTQYF. The CDR3 region has the DNA TGTGCCAGCAGCTTGAGGGGGCCTAGCACAGATACGCAGTATTTT. Combining the CDR3 with reference TRBV7-9 and TRBJ2-3 gives the whole variable domain DTGVSQNPRHKITKRGQNVTFRCDPISEHNRLYWYRQTLGQGPEFLTYFQNEAQLEKSRLLSDRFSAERPKGSFSTLEIQRTEQGDSAMYLCASSLRGPSTDTQYFGPGTRLTVL.

J is TRBJ2-3 and V is TRBV5-1; D is possibly TRBD2 (6 bases). The CDR3 loop spans 15 amino acids. V was trimmed by 0 bases and J by 2 bases, leaving 10 bases between them. Germline assignment: CDR1 SGHRS and CDR2 YFSETQ. The CDR3 protein is CASSLVTSSTDTQYF. The DNA of the CDR3 is TGCGCCAGCAGCTTGGTGACTAGTTCCACAGATACGCAGTATTTT.

The gene calls are TRBV10-3 and TRBJ2-5; 7 positions agree with TRBD1. Unmatched junction bases numbered 4, after V lost 0 bases and J lost 3 bases. The CDR3 sequence is 15 residues long. CDR1 is ENHRY, CDR2 SYGVKD, per germline. The CDR3 sequence is CAISESQGDEETQYF. The CDR3, as DNA: TGTGCCATCAGTGAGTCGCAGGGGGATGAAGAGACCCAGTACTTC.

The rearrangement links TRBV2 to TRBJ2-3, with TRBD2 matching 8 bases. J was trimmed by 3 bases and V by 7 bases; bases with no gene match: 9. The CDR3 has 15 amino acids. Germline CDR1 reads SNHLY; CDR2 reads FYNNEI. DNA of the CDR3: TGTGCCAGCAAGGGACTAGATGGGGGAACAGATACGCAGTATTTT. Amino acids: CASKGLDGGTDTQYF.

CDR3 nucleotide sequence: TGTGCCAACCTGGACAGGAACACCGGGGAGCTGTTTTTT. Translated, it gives CANLDRNTGELFF. V is TRBV28 and J is TRBJ2-2; TRBD1 is a possible D gene (6 bases). Germline V gene lookup returns CDR1 MDHEN and CDR2 SYDVKM. Trimming took off 10 bases at V and 1 base at J, with 10 bases between the two ends. CDR3 length: 13 residues.

This clone was seen more than once but under ten times. The chain links TRBV7-9 to TRBJ1-4; a weak D match, TRBD1 (5 bases). Trimming removed 5 bases from V and 8 bases from J, with 18 bases in between. CDR3 length: 15 amino acids. The germline CDR1 and CDR2 sequences are SEHNR and FQNEAQ (reference sequence). In DNA, the CDR3 is TGTGCCAGCAGCCCCTCGGTAGGGGATGGAGAAAAACTGTTTTTT. As protein: CASSPSVGDGEKLFF.